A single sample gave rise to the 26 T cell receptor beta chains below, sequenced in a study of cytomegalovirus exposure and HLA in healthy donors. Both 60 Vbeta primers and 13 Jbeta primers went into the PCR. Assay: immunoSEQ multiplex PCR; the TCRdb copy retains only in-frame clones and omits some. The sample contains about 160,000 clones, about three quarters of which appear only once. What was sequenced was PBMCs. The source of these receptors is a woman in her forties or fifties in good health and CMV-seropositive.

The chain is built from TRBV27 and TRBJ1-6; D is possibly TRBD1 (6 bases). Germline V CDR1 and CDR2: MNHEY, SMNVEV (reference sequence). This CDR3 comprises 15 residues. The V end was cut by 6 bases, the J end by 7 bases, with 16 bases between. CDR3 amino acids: CASRRTGTQNSPLHF. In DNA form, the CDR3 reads TGTGCCAGCAGGCGAACCGGGACACAGAATTCACCCCTCCACTTT.

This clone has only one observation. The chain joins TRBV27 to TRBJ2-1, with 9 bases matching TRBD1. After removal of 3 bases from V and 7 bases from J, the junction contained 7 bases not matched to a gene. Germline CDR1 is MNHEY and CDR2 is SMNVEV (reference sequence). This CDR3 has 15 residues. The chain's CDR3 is CASSFAGQGRNEQFF. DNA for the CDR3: TGTGCCAGCAGTTTCGCGGGACAGGGAAGAAATGAGCAGTTCTTC.

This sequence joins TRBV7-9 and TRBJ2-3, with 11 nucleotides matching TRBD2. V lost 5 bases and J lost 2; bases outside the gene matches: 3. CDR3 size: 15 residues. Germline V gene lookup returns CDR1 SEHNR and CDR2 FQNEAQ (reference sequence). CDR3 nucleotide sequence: TGTGCCAGCAGCCTGGGACTAGCGGACACAGATACGCAGTATTTT. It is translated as CASSLGLADTDTQYF.

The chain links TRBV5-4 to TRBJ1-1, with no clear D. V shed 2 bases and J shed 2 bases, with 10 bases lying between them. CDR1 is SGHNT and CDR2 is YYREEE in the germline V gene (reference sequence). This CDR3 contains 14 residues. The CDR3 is CASSLGGINTEAFF. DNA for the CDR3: TGTGCCAGCAGCTTAGGAGGGATCAACACTGAAGCTTTCTTT.

CDR3 amino acids: CASSYYRGMNTEAFF. The CDR3 DNA is TGTGCCAGCAGTTACTACAGGGGCATGAACACTGAAGCTTTCTTT. V gene TRBV6-5 combines with J gene TRBJ1-1; 7 nucleotides match TRBD1. The junction had 2 bases not matched to a gene; V was cut back by 1 base and J by 0 bases. Germline CDR1 MNHEY, CDR2 SVGAGI. The CDR3 consists of 15 residues.

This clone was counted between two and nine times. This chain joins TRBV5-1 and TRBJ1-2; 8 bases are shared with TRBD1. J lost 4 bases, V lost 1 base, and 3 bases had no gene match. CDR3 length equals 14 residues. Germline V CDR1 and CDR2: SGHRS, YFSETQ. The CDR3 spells CASSLQGAVYGYTF. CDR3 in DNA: TGCGCCAGCAGCTTGCAGGGGGCTGTCTATGGCTACACCTTC.

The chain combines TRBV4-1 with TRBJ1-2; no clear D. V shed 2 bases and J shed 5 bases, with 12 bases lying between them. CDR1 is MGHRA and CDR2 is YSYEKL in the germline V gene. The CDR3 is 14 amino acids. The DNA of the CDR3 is TGCGCCAGCAGCCAACCAACTTTTAAATATGGCTACACCTTC. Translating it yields CASSQPTFKYGYTF.

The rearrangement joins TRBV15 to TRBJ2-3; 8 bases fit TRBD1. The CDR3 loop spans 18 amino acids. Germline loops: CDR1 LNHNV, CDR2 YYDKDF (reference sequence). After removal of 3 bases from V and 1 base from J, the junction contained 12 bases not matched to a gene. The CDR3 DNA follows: TGTGCCACCAGCAGTGAGACCACTTTGACAGGGGGCACAGATACGCAGTATTTT. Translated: CATSSETTLTGGTDTQYF.

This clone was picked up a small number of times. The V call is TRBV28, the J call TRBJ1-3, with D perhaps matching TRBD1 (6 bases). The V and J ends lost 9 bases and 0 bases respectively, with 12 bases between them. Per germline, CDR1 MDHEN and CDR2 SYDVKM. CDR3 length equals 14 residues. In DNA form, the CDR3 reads TGTGCCAGTTCGGACAGACCCTCTGGAAACACCATATATTTT. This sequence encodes CASSDRPSGNTIYF.

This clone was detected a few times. The CDR3 sequence: CASSTGGHGYTF. The CDR3 DNA follows: TGTGCCAGTAGTACAGGGGGCCATGGCTACACCTTC. The chain combines TRBV19 with TRBJ1-2; TRBD1 matches 8 bases. V dropped 4 bases and J dropped 6; count of bases not matched to a gene: 1. CDR1 is LNHDA and CDR2 is SQIVND in the germline V gene (reference sequence). The CDR3 sequence is 12 residues long.

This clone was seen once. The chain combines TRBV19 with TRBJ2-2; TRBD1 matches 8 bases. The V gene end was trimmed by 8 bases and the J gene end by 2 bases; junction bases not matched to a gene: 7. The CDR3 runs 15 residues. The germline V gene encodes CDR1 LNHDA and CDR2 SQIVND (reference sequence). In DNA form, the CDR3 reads TGTGCCAGTTCCTGGACAGGGACTAACACCGGGGAGCTGTTTTTT. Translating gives CASSWTGTNTGELFF.

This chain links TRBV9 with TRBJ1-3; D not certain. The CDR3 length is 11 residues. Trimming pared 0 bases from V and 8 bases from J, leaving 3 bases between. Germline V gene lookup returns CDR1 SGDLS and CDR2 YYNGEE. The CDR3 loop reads CASSVGDTIYF. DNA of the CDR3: TGTGCCAGCAGCGTAGGAGACACCATATATTTT.

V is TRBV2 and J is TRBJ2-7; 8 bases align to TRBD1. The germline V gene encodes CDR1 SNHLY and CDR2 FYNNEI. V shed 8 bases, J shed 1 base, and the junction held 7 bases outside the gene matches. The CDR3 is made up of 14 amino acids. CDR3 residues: CASFRDRGSYEQYF. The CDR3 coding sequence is TGTGCCAGCTTTCGCGACAGGGGTTCCTACGAGCAGTACTTC.

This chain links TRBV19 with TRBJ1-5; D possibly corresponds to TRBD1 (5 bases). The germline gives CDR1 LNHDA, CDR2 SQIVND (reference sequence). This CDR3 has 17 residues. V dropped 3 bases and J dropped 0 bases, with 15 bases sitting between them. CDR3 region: CASSILRGWNSNQPQHF. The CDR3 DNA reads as TGTGCCAGTAGTATTTTACGGGGGTGGAATAGCAATCAGCCCCAGCATTTT.

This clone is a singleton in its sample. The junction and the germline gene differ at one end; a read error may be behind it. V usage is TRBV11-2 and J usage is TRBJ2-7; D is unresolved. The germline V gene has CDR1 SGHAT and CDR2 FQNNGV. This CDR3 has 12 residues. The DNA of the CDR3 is TGTGCCAGCAGCTTAGACGTTGGCCGAACCGACTTC. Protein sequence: CASSLDVGRTDF.

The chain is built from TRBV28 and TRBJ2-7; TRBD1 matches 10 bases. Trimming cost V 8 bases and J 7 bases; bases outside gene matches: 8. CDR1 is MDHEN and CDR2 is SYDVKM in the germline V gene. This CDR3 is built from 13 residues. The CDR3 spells CASVETGGREQYF. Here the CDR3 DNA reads TGTGCCAGCGTTGAGACAGGGGGCAGGGAGCAGTACTTC.

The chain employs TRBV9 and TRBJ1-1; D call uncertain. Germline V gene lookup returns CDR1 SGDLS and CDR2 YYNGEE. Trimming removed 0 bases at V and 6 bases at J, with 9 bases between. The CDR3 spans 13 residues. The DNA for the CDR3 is TGTGCCAGCAGCGTAGACGGAGGGCCTGAAGCTTTCTTT. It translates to CASSVDGGPEAFF.

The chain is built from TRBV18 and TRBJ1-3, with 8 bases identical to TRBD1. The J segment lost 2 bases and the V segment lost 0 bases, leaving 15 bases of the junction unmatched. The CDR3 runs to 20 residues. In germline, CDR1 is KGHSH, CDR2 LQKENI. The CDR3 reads CASSPPTTGALPRAGNTIYF. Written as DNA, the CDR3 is TGTGCCAGCTCACCACCGACGACAGGGGCTCTTCCGAGGGCTGGAAACACCATATATTTT.

This chain's CDR3 is CASRESITYEQYF. The CDR3 DNA is TGTGCCAGCAGGGAGTCAATCACCTACGAGCAGTACTTC. The chain combines TRBV6-5 with TRBJ2-7; no reliable D call. This CDR3 comprises 13 residues. V lost 6 bases, J lost 2 bases, and 11 bases lay in between. The germline V gene encodes CDR1 MNHEY and CDR2 SVGAGI.

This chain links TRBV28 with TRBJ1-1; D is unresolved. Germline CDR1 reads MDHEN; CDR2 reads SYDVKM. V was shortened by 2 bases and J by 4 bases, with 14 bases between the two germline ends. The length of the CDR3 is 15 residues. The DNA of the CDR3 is TGTGCCAGCAGTTTAATTTCAGTTGTGTTCACTGAAGCTTTCTTT. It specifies CASSLISVVFTEAFF.

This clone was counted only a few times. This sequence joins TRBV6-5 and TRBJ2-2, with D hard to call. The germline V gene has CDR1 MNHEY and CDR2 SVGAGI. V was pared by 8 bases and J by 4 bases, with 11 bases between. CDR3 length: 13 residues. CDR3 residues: CASAKIATGELFF. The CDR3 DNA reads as TGTGCCAGCGCCAAGATAGCCACCGGGGAGCTGTTTTTT.

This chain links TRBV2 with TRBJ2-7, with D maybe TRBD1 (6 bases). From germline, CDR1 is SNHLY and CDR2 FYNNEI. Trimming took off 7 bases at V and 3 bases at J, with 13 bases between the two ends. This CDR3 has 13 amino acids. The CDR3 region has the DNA TGTGCCAGCACTCCTCTAGGGGGCTACGAGCAGTACTTC. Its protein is CASTPLGGYEQYF.

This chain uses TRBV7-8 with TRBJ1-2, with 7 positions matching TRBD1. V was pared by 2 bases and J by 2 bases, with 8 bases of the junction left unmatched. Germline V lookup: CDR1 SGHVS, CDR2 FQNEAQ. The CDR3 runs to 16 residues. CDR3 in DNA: TGTGCCAGCAGCTTAAAACCCCCGGGACAGAACTATGGCTACACCTTC. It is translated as CASSLKPPGQNYGYTF.

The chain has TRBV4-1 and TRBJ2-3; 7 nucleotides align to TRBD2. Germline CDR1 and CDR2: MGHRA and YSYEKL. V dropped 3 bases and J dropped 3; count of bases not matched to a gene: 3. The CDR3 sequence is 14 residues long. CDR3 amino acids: CASSQGRGTDTQYF. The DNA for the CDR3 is TGCGCCAGCAGCCAGGGGCGGGGGACAGATACGCAGTATTTT.

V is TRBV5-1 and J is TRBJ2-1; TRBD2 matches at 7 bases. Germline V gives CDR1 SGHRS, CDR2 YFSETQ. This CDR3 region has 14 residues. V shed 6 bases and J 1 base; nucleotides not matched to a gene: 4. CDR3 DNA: TGCGCCAGCACGGGGGGTGCGTCCTACAATGAGCAGTTCTTC. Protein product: CASTGGASYNEQFF.

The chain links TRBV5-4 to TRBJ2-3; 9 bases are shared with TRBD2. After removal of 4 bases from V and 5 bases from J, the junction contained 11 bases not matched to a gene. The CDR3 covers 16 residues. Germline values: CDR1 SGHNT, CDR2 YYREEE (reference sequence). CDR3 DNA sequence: TGTGCCAGCAGCGAGAGACAAGCGGGGGGAAAAGATACGCAGTATTTT. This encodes CASSERQAGGKDTQYF. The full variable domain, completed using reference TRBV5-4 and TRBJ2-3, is ETGVTQSPTHLIKTRGQQVTLRCSSQSGHNTVSWYQQALGQGPQFIFQYYREEENGRGNFPPRFSGLQFPNYSSELNVNALELDDSALYLCASSERQAGGKDTQYFGPGTRLTVL.